The 6 T cell receptor beta chains given below trace back to one sample, sequenced in a study of identical twins. TCRdb passed the 5' RACE reads through MiXCR, listing each CDR3 protein once. The data contain about 920,000 distinct CDR3 sequences, around 12% of them singletons. This same sample was also taken into another study, of yellow fever vaccine responses in identical twins.

Sequencing was done on a sample of PBMCs. The origin of the receptors is a young woman in good health.

This clonotype appeared a few times. The rearrangement joins TRBV6-5 to TRBJ2-5; 7 bases match TRBD1. The length of the CDR3 is 16 residues. V lost 5 bases, J lost 4 bases, and 13 bases stayed unmatched. Germline CDR1 is MNHEY and CDR2 is SVGAGI. The CDR3: CASSPSWPDRTETQYF. In nucleotides, the CDR3 is TGTGCCAGCAGTCCCTCGTGGCCGGACAGGACAGAGACCCAGTACTTC.

In this sample, this clonotype turned up a few times. The gene calls are TRBV6-1 and TRBJ2-5, with 10 bases aligning to TRBD2. The CDR3 covers 15 residues. In germline, CDR1 is MNHNS, CDR2 SASEGT. Unmatched junction bases numbered 8, after V lost 5 bases and J lost 5 bases. CDR3 residues: CASSPAAGGSETQYF. The CDR3 coding sequence is TGTGCCAGCAGTCCGGCAGCGGGAGGGTCGGAGACCCAGTACTTC.

This clonotype occurred many times. The genes are TRBV5-1 and TRBJ2-5; the D call may be TRBD1 or TRBD2 (6 bases each). The CDR3 is 14 residues long. Looked up from germline, CDR1 is SGHRS and CDR2 is YFSETQ. Trimming took off 2 bases at V and 5 bases at J, with 13 bases between the two ends. The DNA for the CDR3 is TGCGCCAGCAGCTTCGGGGGCATAGTGGAGACCCAGTACTTC. Translation: CASSFGGIVETQYF.

The rearrangement joins TRBV2 to TRBJ2-7, with 8 bases lining up with TRBD2. The CDR3 spans 19 residues. The junction had 19 bases not matched to a gene; V was cut back by 6 bases and J by 0 bases. Germline loops: CDR1 SNHLY, CDR2 FYNNEI. CDR3 sequence: CASRAPLGGSGTSSYEQYF. For the CDR3, the DNA is TGTGCCAGCAGGGCCCCTCTCGGTGGTAGCGGGACTAGCTCCTACGAGCAGTACTTC. Variable domain in full (rest from reference TRBV2 and TRBJ2-7): EPEVTQTPSHQVTQMGQEVILRCVPISNHLYFYWYRQILGQKVEFLVSFYNNEISEKSEIFDDQFSVERPDGSNFTLKIRSTKLEDSAMYFCASRAPLGGSGTSSYEQYFGPGTRLTVT.

The CDR3 reads CASSYRGGYGYTF. The CDR3 DNA reads TGTGCCAGCAGTTACAGGGGTGGTTATGGCTACACCTTC. The genes are TRBV6-5 and TRBJ1-2, with a weak D call TRBD1 (5 bases). The CDR3 runs 13 residues. In germline, CDR1 is MNHEY, CDR2 SVGAGI. V gave up 2 bases and J gave up 5 bases, with 9 bases separating them.

The chain couples TRBV27 to TRBJ2-4; 14 bases align to TRBD2. V gave up 4 bases and J gave up 3 bases; unmatched junction bases: 2. Germline-derived CDR1 and CDR2 are MNHEY and SMNVEV (reference sequence). CDR3 length: 16 amino acids. CDR3 sequence (DNA): TGTGCCAGCAGTTCGGGACTAGCGGGAGTCAAAAACATTCAGTACTTC. It translates to CASSSGLAGVKNIQYF.